This passage covers 18 T cell receptor beta chains from one sample sequenced in a study of CD8 T cells in Susac syndrome. Random hexamers were used to reverse transcribe an amount of about 0.45 to 1 ug RNA. Each CDR3 protein is one row after TCRdb ran MiXCR on the immunoSEQ multiplex PCR reads. The repertoire has more than 110,000 distinct CDR3 sequences, over 90% of them found once; the top ten carry more than 0.11%. The specimen sequenced was CD4+ T cells from PBMCs. These TCRs come from a human donor with Susac syndrome.

This chain uses TRBV2 with TRBJ1-6; D possibly corresponds to TRBD1 (5 bases). This CDR3 comprises 15 residues. V lost 2 bases and J lost 7, with 12 bases in between. CDR1 is SNHLY, CDR2 FYNNEI, per germline. For the CDR3, the DNA is TGTGCCAGCAGTGAAACGCGACAGACAAATTCACCCCTCCACTTT. It codes for CASSETRQTNSPLHF.

The chain has TRBV3-1 and TRBJ1-6; 9 nucleotides agree with TRBD1. Germline V gives CDR1 LGHDT, CDR2 YNNKEL (reference sequence). Trimming removed 6 bases from V and 5 bases from J; junction bases left unmatched: 2. The CDR3 is 14 residues long. This CDR3 is CASRRDRDNSPLHF. The DNA for the CDR3 is TGTGCCAGCAGACGGGACAGGGATAATTCACCCCTCCACTTT.

The chain links TRBV30 to TRBJ2-6; no reliable D call. Trimming removed 8 bases from V and 0 bases from J, with 8 bases in between. This CDR3 comprises 13 residues. Germline V gene sequence: CDR1 GTSNPN, CDR2 SVGIG (reference sequence). Written as DNA, the CDR3 is TGTGCCCGTCAAAGCTCTGGGGCCAACGTCCTGACTTTC. This translates into CARQSSGANVLTF.

This chain joins TRBV5-8 and TRBJ1-2; D not resolved. V lost 2 bases to trimming and J lost 5 bases, with 10 bases between them. The CDR3 loop spans 13 amino acids. Germline lookup yields CDR1 SGHTS and CDR2 YDEGEE. CDR3 nucleotides: TGTGCCAGCAGCTTAACGGGTGAATATGGCTACACCTTC. This sequence encodes CASSLTGEYGYTF.

The chain has TRBV7-8 and TRBJ2-5; D possibly corresponds to TRBD2 (6 bases). The CDR3 length is 11 residues. Trimming took off 8 bases at V and 5 bases at J, with 9 bases between the two ends. Germline CDR1 is SGHVS and CDR2 is FQNEAQ. CDR3 sequence reads: CASREYETQYF. In nucleotides, the CDR3 is TGTGCCAGCCGGGAGTACGAGACCCAGTACTTC.

In this sample, this clonotype turned up once. The chain employs TRBV4-2 and TRBJ1-6; no clear D. Trimming took 5 bases from V and 8 from J, leaving 10 bases between them. This CDR3 is 13 amino acids long. CDR1 and CDR2 (germline): LGHNA, YNFKEQ. In nucleotides, the CDR3 is TGTGCCAGCAGCATGGGATCGGATTCACCCCTCCACTTT. It translates to CASSMGSDSPLHF.

The V gene is TRBV7-2, the J gene TRBJ2-1; D remains unclear. There are 13 residues in the CDR3. V shed 5 bases and J shed 6 bases, with 11 bases lying between them. CDR1 SGHTA and CDR2 FQGNSA come from the germline V gene. In nucleotides, the CDR3 is TGTGCCAGCAGCGCCCGACTTAGCAATGAGCAGTTCTTC. Protein: CASSARLSNEQFF.

The genes are TRBV28 and TRBJ1-2, with D maybe TRBD1 (6 bases). Per germline, CDR1 MDHEN and CDR2 SYDVKM. The CDR3 is 17 amino acids. Trimming stripped 5 bases from V and 4 bases from J, with 23 bases between. This CDR3 is CASSPLDLEWGPYGYTF. CDR3 nucleotides: TGTGCCAGCAGTCCCCTGGATTTGGAGTGGGGGCCCTATGGCTACACCTTC.

The chain has TRBV4-1 and TRBJ2-5; D might be TRBD1 (6 bases). CDR3 length equals 14 residues. V was cut by 1 base and J by 5 bases, with 11 bases left in between. Germline lookup yields CDR1 MGHRA and CDR2 YSYEKL. CDR3 protein: CASSQGQVAETQYF. CDR3 in DNA: TGCGCCAGCAGCCAAGGACAGGTCGCGGAGACCCAGTACTTC.

The CDR3 loop is CSARDGGTVSNYGYTF. The CDR3 DNA reads as TGCAGTGCTAGAGATGGGGGGACGGTTTCTAACTATGGCTACACCTTC. The chain has TRBV20-1 and TRBJ1-2; possible D gene TRBD1, 5 bases. V was clipped by 0 bases and J by 0 bases, with 14 bases between them. There are 16 residues in the CDR3. Germline loops: CDR1 DFQATT, CDR2 SNEGSKA (reference sequence).

The rearrangement links TRBV30 to TRBJ1-5; D is uncertain. CDR1 GTSNPN and CDR2 SVGIG come from the germline V gene (reference sequence). Trimming removed 3 bases from V and 4 bases from J, with 10 bases in between. The CDR3 loop spans 13 amino acids. The CDR3 bases are TGTGCCTGGAGGCAGGACCTTAATCAGCCCCAGCATTTT. This encodes CAWRQDLNQPQHF.

The DNA for the CDR3 is TGTGCCAGCAGCTTCAGAGGGGGACGGATCACCGGGGAGCTGTTTTTT. Protein product: CASSFRGGRITGELFF. The chain employs TRBV5-6 and TRBJ2-2, with D possibly being TRBD1 (6 bases). The germline gives CDR1 SGHDT, CDR2 YYEEEE. The CDR3 is 16 amino acids. V was cut by 2 bases and J by 4 bases, with 15 bases left in between.

This clonotype was recorded only once. This chain uses TRBV9 with TRBJ2-5; the match to TRBD2 covers 9 bases. This CDR3 region has 15 residues. Germline-derived CDR1 and CDR2 are SGDLS and YYNGEE. V lost 6 bases and J lost 4; bases outside the gene matches: 10. The CDR3 loop is CASTRDLAGRETQYF. The CDR3 DNA follows: TGTGCCAGCACCCGAGACCTAGCGGGGAGAGAGACCCAGTACTTC.

The rearrangement uses TRBV6-2 or TRBV6-3 and TRBJ2-1; 12 positions agree with TRBD1. The CDR3 spans 16 residues. Looked up from germline, CDR1 is MNHEY and CDR2 is SVGEGT. V lost 7 bases and J lost 7; bases outside the gene matches: 11. CDR3 loop: CASTLLPGQGANEQFF. The CDR3, as DNA: TGTGCCAGCACCCTTCTACCGGGACAGGGGGCTAATGAGCAGTTCTTC.

This chain connects TRBV11-2 to TRBJ2-5; D is undetermined. The CDR3 length is 16 residues. Trimming left V 1 base short and J 1 base short, with 13 bases between. The V gene's germline CDR1 is SGHAT and CDR2 FQNNGV. The CDR3 reads CASSLVNSISQETQYF. CDR3 nucleotide sequence: TGTGCCAGCAGCTTAGTTAACTCCATCAGCCAAGAGACCCAGTACTTC.

The V gene is TRBV9, the J gene TRBJ2-2; 7 nucleotides align to TRBD1. The J segment lost 5 bases and the V segment lost 4 bases, leaving 11 bases of the junction unmatched. CDR1 is SGDLS and CDR2 is YYNGEE in the germline V gene. The CDR3 sequence is 16 residues long. The chain's CDR3 is CASSPNQGVGTGELFF. In DNA form, the CDR3 reads TGTGCCAGCAGCCCCAACCAGGGGGTAGGGACCGGGGAGCTGTTTTTT.

The V gene is TRBV7-2, the J gene TRBJ2-7; 10 bases align to TRBD2. Germline values: CDR1 SGHTA, CDR2 FQGNSA. The V gene end was trimmed by 2 bases and the J gene end by 5 bases; junction bases not matched to a gene: 6. The CDR3 extends over 15 amino acids. CDR3 nucleotides: TGTGCCAGCAGCTTATCCTTAGCGGGAGGCCACGAGCAGTACTTC. Residues: CASSLSLAGGHEQYF.

V usage is TRBV29-1 and J usage is TRBJ2-1; TRBD2 matches 10 bases. This CDR3 spans 15 amino acids. Germline V gene lookup returns CDR1 SQVTM and CDR2 ANQGSEA. Trimming took 7 bases from V and 7 from J; bases not matched to a gene: 13. As DNA, the CDR3 is TGCAGCGGCCAGATGGGACTAGCGCCGGGAAATGAGCAGTTCTTC. Translating it yields CSGQMGLAPGNEQFF.